The 28 T cell receptor beta chains presented below share a single source sample, sequenced in a study of blood T cell repertoires in COVID-19. TCRdb's copy holds only in-frame clones and misses some; the assay was immunoSEQ multiplex PCR. This sample yields tens of thousands of clones, of which roughly 90% are seen a single time; approximately 15% belongs to the top ten. Sequencing was performed on peripheral blood. The receptors here all came from a man older than 75 in a cohort sampled during active COVID-19.

V usage is TRBV5-4 and J usage is TRBJ2-7, with TRBD1 matching 7 bases. This CDR3 is 13 amino acids long. V gave up 2 bases and J gave up 2 bases; unmatched junction bases: 1. Germline assignment: CDR1 SGHNT and CDR2 YYREEE (reference sequence). The CDR3 here is CASSFDRAYEQYV. The CDR3 DNA reads TGTGCCAGCAGCTTCGACAGGGCCTACGAGCAGTACGTC.

The rearrangement joins TRBV9 to TRBJ2-2; 9 bases line up with TRBD2. CDR1 and CDR2 (germline): SGDLS, YYNGEE. V dropped 0 bases and J dropped 1; count of bases not matched to a gene: 10. The CDR3 consists of 19 residues. CDR3 DNA sequence: TGTGCCAGCAGCGTAGGAGTAGGGCTAGCGGGGAAGAACACCGGGGAGCTGTTTTTT. Its protein is CASSVGVGLAGKNTGELFF.

V is TRBV6-6 and J is TRBJ2-2; 7 bases line up with TRBD1. The length of the CDR3 is 16 residues. With V trimmed by 4 bases and J by 0 bases, 5 bases remained unmatched. Germline V gene sequence: CDR1 MNHNY, CDR2 SVGAGI (reference sequence). CDR3 sequence (DNA): TGTGCCAGCAGTTTAAAGGGACAGTCGAACACCGGGGAGCTGTTTTTT. This sequence encodes CASSLKGQSNTGELFF.

This rearrangement joins TRBV2 to TRBJ2-1; 8 nucleotides agree with TRBD2. The CDR3 spans 15 residues. V shed 8 bases, J shed 5 bases, and the junction held 11 bases outside the gene matches. Germline V gene lookup returns CDR1 SNHLY and CDR2 FYNNEI. As DNA, the CDR3 is TGTGCCAGCGGAGAAGGGACTAGTAGGGACAATGAGCAGTTCTTC. Amino acid sequence: CASGEGTSRDNEQFF. The variable domain in full, completed from reference TRBV2 and TRBJ2-1, reads EPEVTQTPSHQVTQMGQEVILRCVPISNHLYFYWYRQILGQKVEFLVSFYNNEISEKSEIFDDQFSVERPDGSNFTLKIRSTKLEDSAMYFCASGEGTSRDNEQFFGPGTRLTVL.

DNA of the CDR3: TGCGCCAGCAGCCAAGATTCCGACAGGAGGAGTGAAGCTTTCTTT. Translation gives CASSQDSDRRSEAFF. The gene calls are TRBV4-1 and TRBJ1-1; maybe TRBD1 (6 bases). V lost 0 bases and J 7 bases, leaving 15 bases between the germline ends. Germline CDR1 reads MGHRA; CDR2 reads YSYEKL. CDR3 length: 15 amino acids.

CDR3 amino acids: CASSSSGGAFDGELFF. The CDR3 region has the DNA TGTGCCAGCTCCTCTAGCGGGGGGGCCTTTGACGGGGAGCTGTTTTTT. This sequence joins TRBV5-7 and TRBJ2-2; TRBD2 matches 12 bases. Being an ORF, TRBV5-7 has a function that is uncertain. This CDR3 contains 16 residues. V shed 7 bases, J shed 7 bases, and the junction held 11 bases outside the gene matches.

This chain links TRBV5-1 with TRBJ1-3, with 8 bases identical to TRBD1. The junction had 5 bases not matched to a gene; V was cut back by 4 bases and J by 2 bases. This CDR3 comprises 15 residues. Germline CDR1 reads SGHRS; CDR2 reads YFSETQ. CDR3 loop: CASSTSGGTGNTIYF. CDR3 nucleotide sequence: TGCGCCAGCAGCACCTCAGGGGGCACTGGAAACACCATATATTTT.

The chain has TRBV6-5 and TRBJ2-7; 7 nucleotides match TRBD1. Trimming at V came to 5 bases and at J to 4 bases, leaving 5 bases not matched to a gene. The V gene's germline CDR1 is MNHEY and CDR2 SVGAGI. CDR3 length: 13 amino acids. CDR3: CASSTMTGYEQYF. CDR3 nucleotides: TGTGCCAGCAGTACGATGACAGGGTACGAGCAGTACTTC.

As DNA, the CDR3 is TGTGCCGCGGGGGGACAGGGGGCCGAAAAACTGTTTTTT. The encoded protein is CAAGGQGAEKLFF. The chain links TRBV10-3 to TRBJ1-4; 12 bases fit TRBD1. This CDR3 comprises 13 residues. Unmatched junction bases numbered 6, after V lost 11 bases and J lost 8 bases. Germline lookup yields CDR1 ENHRY and CDR2 SYGVKD.

The rearrangement joins TRBV6-4 to TRBJ2-1, with TRBD2 matching 8 bases. The CDR3 contains 15 residues. V shed 3 bases, J shed 8 bases, and the junction held 9 bases outside the gene matches. Germline values: CDR1 MRHNA, CDR2 SNTAGT. The CDR3 protein is CASSEELAGTYEQFF. In DNA, the CDR3 is TGTGCCAGCAGTGAGGAATTAGCGGGGACTTATGAGCAGTTCTTC.

This chain joins TRBV7-9 and TRBJ2-5; TRBD1 might be the D (6 bases). The CDR3 has 13 residues. The V gene's germline CDR1 is SEHNR and CDR2 FQNEAQ (reference sequence). Deletions cut 2 bases from V and 5 bases from J, with 9 bases between. CDR3 nucleotides: TGTGCCAGCAGCTTATCAGGGGTGGAGACCCAGTACTTC. Amino acid sequence: CASSLSGVETQYF.

The V gene is TRBV7-2, the J gene TRBJ2-1; TRBD1 aligns across 8 bases. The V gene end was trimmed by 5 bases and the J gene end by 5 bases; junction bases not matched to a gene: 2. Germline CDR1 reads SGHTA; CDR2 reads FQGNSA. This CDR3 has 13 amino acids. In DNA form, the CDR3 reads TGTGCCAGCAGCCCGACAGGGGACAATGAGCAGTTCTTC. Amino acid sequence: CASSPTGDNEQFF.

The V call is TRBV29-1, the J call TRBJ2-5; 9 bases line up with TRBD1. This CDR3 spans 13 amino acids. V gave up 4 bases and J gave up 3 bases; unmatched junction bases: 3. From germline, CDR1 is SQVTM and CDR2 ANQGSEA. CDR3 region: CSVVDRGKETQYF. The CDR3 DNA sequence: TGCAGCGTTGTAGACAGGGGGAAAGAGACCCAGTACTTC.

V gene TRBV9 combines with J gene TRBJ1-6; 7 positions match TRBD1. This CDR3 has 19 amino acids. Germline V lookup: CDR1 SGDLS, CDR2 YYNGEE. Trimming took 0 bases from V and 3 from J; bases not matched to a gene: 12. CDR3 DNA: TGTGCCAGCAGCGTAGAGGGGGCAGGGTTGGGGAGCTATAATTCACCCCTCCACTTT. This gives the protein CASSVEGAGLGSYNSPLHF.

V and J are TRBV7-2 and TRBJ1-3; D might be TRBD1 (6 bases). V gave up 5 bases and J gave up 4 bases, with 15 bases separating them. The CDR3 runs 15 residues. CDR1 is SGHTA and CDR2 is FQGNSA in the germline V gene. The CDR3 nucleotides are TGTGCCAGCAGCGCGCTCCGGGGGGGCGGAAACACCATATATTTT. This translates into CASSALRGGGNTIYF. Together with reference TRBV7-2 and TRBJ1-3, the CDR3 gives the full variable domain: GAGVSQSPSNKVTEKGKDVELRCDPISGHTALYWYRQSLGQGLEFLIYFQGNSAPDKSGLPSDRFSAERTGGSVSTLTIQRTQQEDSAVYLCASSALRGGGNTIYFGEGSWLTVV.

The chain combines TRBV7-9 with TRBJ2-5; D is perhaps TRBD1 (5 bases). Germline loops: CDR1 SEHNR, CDR2 FQNEAQ (reference sequence). The CDR3 totals 16 residues. V was trimmed by 5 bases and J by 3 bases, leaving 19 bases between them. The CDR3 DNA reads TGTGCCAGCAGCCCCCAGGGCCAGTTCGTGGAAGAGACCCAGTACTTC. It specifies CASSPQGQFVEETQYF.

The CDR3 sequence: CASRPGTGGMNTEAFF. CDR3 nucleotides: TGTGCCAGCAGGCCCGGGACAGGGGGAATGAACACTGAAGCTTTCTTT. This chain joins TRBV7-6 and TRBJ1-1; 11 nucleotides match TRBD1. In germline, CDR1 is SGHVS, CDR2 FNYEAQ. Trimming at V came to 6 bases and at J to 0 bases, leaving 6 bases not matched to a gene. There are 16 residues in the CDR3.

The chain uses TRBV4-2 and TRBJ2-1, with a tentative D call TRBD2 (7 bases). V was trimmed by 1 base and J by 3 bases, leaving 10 bases between them. Germline V gene sequence: CDR1 LGHNA, CDR2 YNFKEQ. The CDR3 extends over 15 amino acids. CDR3 in DNA: TGTGCCAGCAGCCAAGGGGGGGGGCTCTACAATGAGCAGTTCTTC. The encoded protein is CASSQGGGLYNEQFF.

This sequence joins TRBV6-1 and TRBJ1-5; no definite D call. The CDR3 totals 15 residues. The V end was cut by 2 bases, the J end by 2 bases, with 10 bases between. From germline, CDR1 is MNHNS and CDR2 SASEGT. The CDR3 region has the DNA TGTGCCAGCAGTGAATCGAGCAACGGCAATCAGCCCCAGCATTTT. Translating it yields CASSESSNGNQPQHF.

This chain uses TRBV19 with TRBJ2-7; 8 bases match TRBD1. Germline V lookup: CDR1 LNHDA, CDR2 SQIVND (reference sequence). The junction had 7 bases not matched to a gene; V was cut back by 3 bases and J by 3 bases. The CDR3 has 15 residues. In DNA, the CDR3 is TGTGCCAGTAGTATTTCCGGACAGGGACTCTACGAGCAGTACGTC. Translation gives CASSISGQGLYEQYV.

The rearrangement joins TRBV5-1 to TRBJ1-1, with D unresolved. This CDR3 region has 14 residues. The germline V and J ends were trimmed by 4 bases and 0 bases, with 10 bases remaining between them. Germline CDR1 reads SGHRS; CDR2 reads YFSETQ. CDR3 bases: TGCGCCAGCAGCCTGTACGGGATGAACACTGAAGCTTTCTTT. Translating it yields CASSLYGMNTEAFF.

In DNA form, the CDR3 reads TGTGCCAGCAGCTTCCGGGGACAACTCAATCAGCCCCAGCATTTT. It specifies CASSFRGQLNQPQHF. This chain joins TRBV7-2 and TRBJ1-5, with D possibly matching TRBD1 (6 bases). Germline CDR1 SGHTA, CDR2 FQGNSA. With 3 bases removed from V and 3 bases from J, the gap between germline ends came to 12 bases. CDR3 length: 15 residues.

J is TRBJ1-5 and V is TRBV7-9; 9 bases match TRBD1. With V trimmed by 5 bases and J by 6 bases, 17 bases remained unmatched. The CDR3 contains 18 residues. Germline CDR1 reads SEHNR; CDR2 reads FQNEAQ (reference sequence). CDR3 residues: CASSLQGRGQGSGQPQHF. CDR3 nucleotide sequence: TGTGCCAGCAGCCTGCAAGGCCGGGGACAGGGCTCCGGTCAGCCCCAGCATTTT.

The CDR3 loop reads CASSARPGQGPANYGYTF. Written as DNA, the CDR3 is TGTGCCAGCAGTGCCCGTCCGGGACAGGGACCAGCTAACTATGGCTACACCTTC. The chain carries TRBV6-1 and TRBJ1-2, with 9 bases aligning to TRBD1. The CDR3 has 18 residues. CDR1 MNHNS and CDR2 SASEGT come from the germline V gene. V dropped 4 bases and J dropped 0; count of bases not matched to a gene: 12.

The table lists this clone with a count of one. The rearrangement joins TRBV25-1 to TRBJ2-1, with 10 positions matching TRBD1. Germline CDR1 MGHDK, CDR2 SYGVNS. The CDR3 has 14 amino acids. V shed 3 bases, J shed 8 bases, and the junction held 4 bases outside the gene matches. The CDR3 bases are TGTGCCAGCAGTGAGGGACAGGGGATCCATGAGCAGTTCTTC. Residues: CASSEGQGIHEQFF. Full variable domain (missing parts from reference TRBV25-1 and TRBJ2-1): EADIYQTPRYLVIGTGKKITLECSQTMGHDKMYWYQQDPGMELHLIHYSYGVNSTEKGDLSSESTVSRIRTEHFPLTLESARPSHTSQYLCASSEGQGIHEQFFGPGTRLTVL.

The rearrangement joins TRBV2 to TRBJ1-2; D gene uncertain. Between the trimmed V and J ends, which lost 6 bases and 5 bases, there was a span of 13 bases. This CDR3 comprises 13 residues. Germline values: CDR1 SNHLY, CDR2 FYNNEI. In DNA, the CDR3 is TGTGCCAGCAGCAGGACGGGAACTTATGGCTACACCTTC. Amino acids: CASSRTGTYGYTF.

The gene calls are TRBV19 and TRBJ1-5, with TRBD1 as a possible D gene (5 bases). The V gene's germline CDR1 is LNHDA and CDR2 SQIVND (reference sequence). This CDR3 comprises 15 residues. V was cut by 5 bases and J by 7 bases, with 18 bases left in between. The CDR3 nucleotides read TGTGCCAGTAGTGCGGGGCAGACAATAGCGCAGCCCCAGCATTTT. Translation gives CASSAGQTIAQPQHF.

This chain connects TRBV2 to TRBJ1-1; 10 bases are shared with TRBD1. Trimming removed 3 bases from V and 1 base from J; junction bases left unmatched: 11. CDR3 size: 18 residues. In germline, CDR1 is SNHLY, CDR2 FYNNEI. CDR3: CASSEGDRGRGGNTEAFF. The CDR3 nucleotides read TGTGCCAGCAGTGAGGGGGACAGGGGTAGGGGAGGGAACACTGAAGCTTTCTTT.